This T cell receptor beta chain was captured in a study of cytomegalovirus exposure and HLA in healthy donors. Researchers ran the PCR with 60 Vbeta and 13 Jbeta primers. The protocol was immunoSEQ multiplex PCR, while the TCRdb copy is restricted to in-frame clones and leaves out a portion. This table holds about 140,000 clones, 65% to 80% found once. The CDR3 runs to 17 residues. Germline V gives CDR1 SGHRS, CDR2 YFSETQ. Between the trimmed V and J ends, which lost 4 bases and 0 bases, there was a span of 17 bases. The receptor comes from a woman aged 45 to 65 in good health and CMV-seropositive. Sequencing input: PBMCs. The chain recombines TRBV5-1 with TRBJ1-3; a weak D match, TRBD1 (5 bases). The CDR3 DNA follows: TGCGCCAGCAGCGTCCAGGGAACGTTACGCTCTGGAAACACCATATATTTT. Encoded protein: CASSVQGTLRSGNTIYF.